This passage covers 20 T cell receptor beta chains from one sample sequenced in a study of Ad26.COV2.S vaccination and SARS-CoV-2 variants. The sample's treatment: over 15 received Ad26.COV2.S at low or high dose, single or two shots; about five received placebo; per-sample allocation not given. Sampling happened 63 days after the first vaccine or placebo injection. Sequencing was performed with immunoSEQ multiplex PCR; in TCRdb, only in-frame clones are kept and a portion is missing. The sample consists of a few hundred thousand clones, roughly 84% of them appearing once. Here the sequenced sample was peripheral blood, taken in a trial of Ad26.COV2.S vaccine versus placebo. All receptors come from a person between 18 and 65 years old who received the Ad26.COV2.S COVID-19 vaccine or a placebo.

The V call is TRBV6-4, the J call TRBJ2-3, with D unclear. The germline gives CDR1 MRHNA, CDR2 SNTAGT. The CDR3 length is 15 residues. The V end was cut by 3 bases, the J end by 4 bases, with 14 bases between. This chain's CDR3 is CASSDSNGVADTQYF. Written as DNA, the CDR3 is TGTGCCAGCAGTGATTCGAATGGGGTAGCAGATACGCAGTATTTT.

This clone was counted once. The V and J genes are TRBV27 and TRBJ2-3, with D possibly being TRBD2 (5 bases). The V gene's germline CDR1 is MNHEY and CDR2 SMNVEV (reference sequence). The CDR3 has 13 residues. Trimming took off 2 bases at V and 6 bases at J, with 9 bases between the two ends. CDR3 protein: CASSLDSGDTQYF. As DNA, the CDR3 is TGTGCCAGCAGTTTAGACTCGGGGGATACGCAGTATTTT.

The chain combines TRBV29-1 with TRBJ1-2, with 9 bases fitting TRBD1. Germline lookup yields CDR1 SQVTM and CDR2 ANQGSEA. CDR3 length equals 16 residues. With 4 bases clipped from V and 8 bases from J, the junction kept 17 bases outside the gene matches. The CDR3 protein is CSVVPGTTGGRGGYTF. As DNA, the CDR3 is TGCAGCGTTGTCCCGGGCACGACAGGGGGTCGGGGAGGCTACACCTTC.

This sequence joins TRBV13 and TRBJ1-4; D not certain. The V gene's germline CDR1 is PRHDT and CDR2 FYEKMQ (reference sequence). CDR3 length: 13 residues. With 5 bases removed from V and 6 bases from J, the gap between germline ends came to 10 bases. The CDR3 sequence: CASSLGSDEKLFF. The CDR3 nucleotides are TGTGCCAGCAGCCTCGGATCAGATGAAAAACTGTTTTTT.

The chain carries TRBV7-3 and TRBJ1-2, with 7 bases identical to TRBD1. The length of the CDR3 is 16 residues. Germline CDR1 and CDR2: SGHTA and FQGTGA. J lost 8 bases, V lost 5 bases, and 17 bases had no gene match. The CDR3: CASSPDPHRGGGGYTF. The CDR3 DNA follows: TGTGCCAGCAGCCCAGACCCCCACAGGGGAGGAGGGGGCTACACCTTC.

Only one count was recorded for this clone. The J gene is TRBJ2-7, the V gene TRBV9; 7 nucleotides match TRBD1. Germline loops: CDR1 SGDLS, CDR2 YYNGEE. The CDR3 consists of 14 residues. V shed 6 bases, J shed 7 bases, and the junction held 13 bases outside the gene matches. CDR3 loop: CASIVTGTVGEQYF. CDR3 in DNA: TGTGCCAGCATCGTGACAGGGACGGTGGGGGAGCAGTACTTC.

Notes on this clone: Other nucleotide sequences in the sample specify the same CDR3. The rearrangement uses TRBV18 and TRBJ1-5; 9 nucleotides match TRBD1. CDR1 and CDR2 from the germline V gene are KGHSH and LQKENI. The CDR3 is made up of 15 amino acids. V lost 6 bases and J lost 3; bases outside the gene matches: 6. The DNA for the CDR3 is TGTGCCAGCTCCCCCGGGACAGGGATCAATCAGCCCCAGCATTTT. Translation gives CASSPGTGINQPQHF.

The V gene is TRBV5-8, the J gene TRBJ2-1; no clear D gene. The CDR3 loop spans 18 amino acids. Germline assignment: CDR1 SGHTS and CDR2 YDEGEE. Trimming pared 4 bases from V and 1 base from J, leaving 21 bases between. The CDR3 DNA sequence: TGTGCCAGCAGCGCTGGTCCCGGGTTGTCCTTTTCCTACAATGAGCAGTTCTTC. Translated, it gives CASSAGPGLSFSYNEQFF.

The chain joins TRBV7-9 to TRBJ1-1; the D is unclear. V was shortened by 4 bases and J by 1 base, with 13 bases between the two germline ends. The length of the CDR3 is 15 residues. CDR1 SEHNR and CDR2 FQNEAQ come from the germline V gene (reference sequence). The CDR3 DNA reads TGTGCCAGCAGCTCGAGTTCGACGGCGAACACTGAAGCTTTCTTT. Its translation is CASSSSSTANTEAFF.

This clone is a singleton in its sample. The chain uses TRBV7-6 and TRBJ1-1; 7 bases line up with TRBD1. Germline assignment: CDR1 SGHVS and CDR2 FNYEAQ. V shed 2 bases, J shed 4 bases, and the junction held 4 bases outside the gene matches. The CDR3 consists of 14 residues. CDR3 sequence: CASSLRSGGTEAFF. The CDR3, as DNA: TGTGCCAGCAGCTTACGATCAGGGGGCACTGAAGCTTTCTTT.

The rearrangement uses TRBV6-5 and TRBJ2-5, with TRBD1 matching over 12 bases. The ends lost 2 bases at V and 5 bases at J; junction bases unmatched: 3. This CDR3 has 15 residues. Per the germline V gene, CDR1 is MNHEY and CDR2 is SVGAGI. The CDR3 protein is CASSYRDRGPETQYF. The CDR3 DNA reads TGTGCCAGCAGTTACCGGGACAGGGGGCCCGAGACCCAGTACTTC.

This rearrangement joins TRBV24-1 to TRBJ2-2; D not resolved. The germline V gene encodes CDR1 KGHDR and CDR2 SFDVKD. The length of the CDR3 is 14 residues. V shed 0 bases and J shed 6 bases, with 7 bases lying between them. The CDR3 bases are TGTGCCACCAGTGATTTGAGTAGCCCCGGGGAGCTGTTTTTT. It specifies CATSDLSSPGELFF.

This clone was found once. This chain links TRBV15 with TRBJ2-2; no clear D gene. Per germline, CDR1 LNHNV and CDR2 YYDKDF (reference sequence). The V end was cut by 2 bases, the J end by 1 base, with 11 bases between. The CDR3 runs to 16 residues. CDR3: CATSRLAGWNTGELFF. DNA for the CDR3: TGTGCCACCAGCAGACTGGCCGGCTGGAACACCGGGGAGCTGTTTTTT.

Concerning this clone itself: The same CDR3 is also encoded by other DNA sequences in this sample. This chain uses TRBV18 with TRBJ2-3; TRBD2 matches at 7 bases. V shed 6 bases, J shed 3 bases, and the junction held 3 bases outside the gene matches. CDR1 is KGHSH, CDR2 LQKENI, per germline. The CDR3 contains 13 residues. CDR3 sequence reads: CASSLGGTDTQYF. CDR3 nucleotides: TGTGCCAGCTCCCTGGGGGGGACAGATACGCAGTATTTT.

The V call is TRBV6-4, the J call TRBJ2-1, with 12 positions matching TRBD2. The ends lost 4 bases at V and 4 bases at J; junction bases unmatched: 5. Per the germline V gene, CDR1 is MRHNA and CDR2 is SNTAGT. CDR3 size: 16 residues. CDR3: CASSALAGGPYNEQFF. The DNA of the CDR3 is TGTGCCAGCAGTGCTCTAGCGGGGGGGCCTTACAATGAGCAGTTCTTC.

The chain recombines TRBV11-2 with TRBJ2-7, with TRBD2 matching 8 bases. J was trimmed by 6 bases and V by 5 bases; bases with no gene match: 9. The CDR3 has 14 amino acids. Germline V gene sequence: CDR1 SGHAT, CDR2 FQNNGV. As DNA, the CDR3 is TGTGCCAGCAGCCCTGAGCGGGGGTTGACCGAGCAGTACTTC. Its translation: CASSPERGLTEQYF.

V and J are TRBV7-3 and TRBJ1-2; D is uncertain. The ends were cut back, 0 bases at V and 8 bases at J, with 13 bases in the middle. The CDR3 has 14 amino acids. CDR1 is SGHTA, CDR2 FQGTGA, per germline. DNA of the CDR3: TGTGCCAGCAGCTTAACGGGCCGAGGGTCCGGCTACACCTTC. Translation: CASSLTGRGSGYTF.

This chain connects TRBV5-5 to TRBJ2-3, with D tentatively TRBD1 (5 bases). The CDR3 has 16 residues. Trimming left V 3 bases short and J 0 bases short, with 14 bases between. Germline V CDR1 and CDR2: SGHKS, YYEKEE (reference sequence). CDR3 loop: CASSSGASHSTDTQYF. CDR3 DNA: TGTGCCAGCAGCTCTGGGGCCAGCCACAGCACAGATACGCAGTATTTT. Full variable domain (rest looked up from reference TRBV5-5 and TRBJ2-3): DAGVTQSPTHLIKTRGQQVTLRCSPISGHKSVSWYQQVLGQGPQFIFQYYEKEERGRGNFPDRFSARQFPNYSSELNVNALLLGDSALYLCASSSGASHSTDTQYFGPGTRLTVL.

The chain is built from TRBV5-1 and TRBJ1-4; tentatively, D is TRBD1 (5 bases). CDR1 SGHRS and CDR2 YFSETQ come from the germline V gene. V lost 5 bases, J lost 4 bases, and 15 bases lay in between. The CDR3 has 15 residues. The CDR3 loop reads CASRNDGGYNEKLFF. In DNA, the CDR3 is TGCGCCAGCAGGAACGACGGGGGATATAATGAAAAACTGTTTTTT.

The chain uses TRBV6-2 or TRBV6-3 and TRBJ1-1, with D maybe TRBD1 (6 bases). V was pared by 2 bases and J by 3 bases, with 10 bases between. The length of the CDR3 is 14 residues. Looked up from germline, CDR1 is MNHEY and CDR2 is SVGEGT. The CDR3 is CASSYGQGHTEAFF. CDR3 DNA: TGTGCCAGCAGTTACGGGCAGGGGCACACTGAAGCTTTCTTT.